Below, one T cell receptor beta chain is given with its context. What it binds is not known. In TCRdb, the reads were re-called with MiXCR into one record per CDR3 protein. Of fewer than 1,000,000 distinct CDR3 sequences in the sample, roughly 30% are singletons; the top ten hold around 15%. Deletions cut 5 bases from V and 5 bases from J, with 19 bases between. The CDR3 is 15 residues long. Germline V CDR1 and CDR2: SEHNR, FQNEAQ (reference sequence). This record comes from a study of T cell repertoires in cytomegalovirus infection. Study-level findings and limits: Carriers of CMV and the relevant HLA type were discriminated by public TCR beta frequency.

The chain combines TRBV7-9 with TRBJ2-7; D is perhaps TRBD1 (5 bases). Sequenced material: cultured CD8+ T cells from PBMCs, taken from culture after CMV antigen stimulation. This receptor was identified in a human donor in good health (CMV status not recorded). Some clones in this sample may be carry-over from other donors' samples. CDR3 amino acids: CASSPGHFIANEQYF. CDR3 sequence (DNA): TGTGCCAGCAGCCCCGGACACTTCATAGCTAACGAGCAGTACTTC.